These T cell receptor beta chains were read from a single sample in a study of blood T cell repertoires in COVID-19. TCRdb's copy holds only in-frame clones and misses some; the assay was immunoSEQ multiplex PCR. Here the sample spans some 240,000 clones, about 80% being singletons. The sample was peripheral blood. Every receptor here comes from a woman of 80 years or more with acute or convalescent COVID-19. The CDR3 runs from the conserved cysteine through the conserved F or W. D genes are given only for firm matches. Size is omitted from some rows. Given values are once, few, many or a class for expanded clones.

v_call,j_call,clone_size,d_call,cdr3_nt,cdr3_aa
TRBV7-3,TRBJ2-1,-,TRBD2,TGTGCCAGCAGCCCTAGCGGGGGAAGCTACAATGAGCAGTTCTTC,CASSPSGGSYNEQFF
TRBV7-6,TRBJ1-5,-,-,TGTGCCAGCAGCTTAGGGCAGGCTAATCAGCCCCAGCATTTT,CASSLGQANQPQHF
TRBV5-6,TRBJ1-1,-,TRBD1,TGTGCCAGCAGCCCCTACAGGGGGGGGACGAACACTGAAGCTTTCTTT,CASSPYRGGTNTEAFF
TRBV2,TRBJ1-2,few,-,TGTGCCAGCATGCACAGGGAAAACCGCTCCAATGGCTACACCTTC,CASMHRENRSNGYTF
TRBV7-6,TRBJ2-7,-,-,TGTGCCAGCAGACACATACAGGGTGGCGAGCAGTACTTC,CASRHIQGGEQYF
TRBV7-9,TRBJ2-7,-,TRBD1,TGTGCCAGCAGCTCGCGACAGGGCCACGAGCAGTACTTC,CASSSRQGHEQYF
TRBV6-5,TRBJ1-2,once,TRBD1,TGTGCCAGCAGCCCGGAGGGGGCGAATCCCTATGGCTACACCTTC,CASSPEGANPYGYTF
TRBV5-5,TRBJ1-3,few,TRBD1,TGTGCCAGCAGCAAACTGACAGGGAACTCTGGAAACACCATATATTTT,CASSKLTGNSGNTIYF
TRBV3-1/TRBV3-2,TRBJ2-2,few,-,TGTGCCAGCAGCCGACTGGCCGTTGACGGGGAGCTGTTTTTT,CASSRLAVDGELFF
TRBV30,TRBJ2-7,-,-,TGTGCCTGGAGTACACAAACCTACGAGCAGTACTTC,CAWSTQTYEQYF
TRBV19,TRBJ2-2,-,TRBD1,TGTGCCAGTACCAGGACAGGGGACTCGAACACCGGGGAGCTGTTTTTT,CASTRTGDSNTGELFF
TRBV10-3,TRBJ2-5,-,TRBD2,TGTGCCATCAGTGAGTCAATAGGGGGGACTAGCGGTGTTCAAGAGACCCAGTACTTC,CAISESIGGTSGVQETQYF
TRBV30,TRBJ1-5,-,TRBD1,TGTGCCTGGAGTGTAACAGGGGGCGGAAATCAGCCCCAGCATTTT,CAWSVTGGGNQPQHF
TRBV7-9,TRBJ1-2,-,-,TGTGCCAGCAGTTTCGCAGGGGCCTATGGCTACACCTTC,CASSFAGAYGYTF
TRBV30,TRBJ1-5,-,-,TGTGCCTGGAGTGGCGGGGGCGATCAGCCCCAGCATTTT,CAWSGGGDQPQHF
TRBV28,TRBJ1-1,-,-,TGTGCCAGCAGTTTGCGAGGCGGGAACACTGAAGCTTTCTTT,CASSLRGGNTEAFF
TRBV6-5,TRBJ1-1,-,-,TGTGCCAGCAGTTCCCGGGGGGCGACCACTGAAGCTTTCTTT,CASSSRGATTEAFF
TRBV28,TRBJ1-2,-,-,TGTGCCAGCAGTTTAGTACAGTCCTATGGCTACACCTTC,CASSLVQSYGYTF
TRBV5-1,TRBJ2-5,-,-,TGCGCCAGCAGTCCTGGGACACTCCAAGAGACCCAGTACTTC,CASSPGTLQETQYF
TRBV20-1,TRBJ2-1,-,-,TGCAGTGCTAGTGATTCGAAGCGGGACAATGAGCAGTTCTTC,CSASDSKRDNEQFF
TRBV27,TRBJ2-7,-,TRBD1,TGTGCCAGCAAGAGGACAGGTGATCTTTACGAGCAGTACTTC,CASKRTGDLYEQYF
TRBV4-1,TRBJ1-4,-,TRBD1,TGCGCCAGCAGCCAAGGACCTCCAGGGACAGGGGAGGAGAAACTGTTTTTT,CASSQGPPGTGEEKLFF
TRBV5-1,TRBJ1-6,-,TRBD1,TGCGCCAGCAGCTTGAGGGACAGGGTGCCAATTGATTCACCTCTCCACTTT,CASSLRDRVPIDSPLHF